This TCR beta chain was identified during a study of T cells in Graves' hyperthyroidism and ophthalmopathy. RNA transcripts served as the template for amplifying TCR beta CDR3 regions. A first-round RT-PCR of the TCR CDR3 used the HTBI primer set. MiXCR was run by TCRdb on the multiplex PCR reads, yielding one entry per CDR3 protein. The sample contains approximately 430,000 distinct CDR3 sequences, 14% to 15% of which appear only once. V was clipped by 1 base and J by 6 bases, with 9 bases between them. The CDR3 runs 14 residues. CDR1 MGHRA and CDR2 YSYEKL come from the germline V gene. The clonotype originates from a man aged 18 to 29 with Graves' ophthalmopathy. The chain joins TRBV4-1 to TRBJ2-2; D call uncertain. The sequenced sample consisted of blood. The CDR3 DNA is TGCGCCAGCAGCCAAGGAGAAGGCCCCGGGGAGCTGTTTTTT. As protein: CASSQGEGPGELFF.